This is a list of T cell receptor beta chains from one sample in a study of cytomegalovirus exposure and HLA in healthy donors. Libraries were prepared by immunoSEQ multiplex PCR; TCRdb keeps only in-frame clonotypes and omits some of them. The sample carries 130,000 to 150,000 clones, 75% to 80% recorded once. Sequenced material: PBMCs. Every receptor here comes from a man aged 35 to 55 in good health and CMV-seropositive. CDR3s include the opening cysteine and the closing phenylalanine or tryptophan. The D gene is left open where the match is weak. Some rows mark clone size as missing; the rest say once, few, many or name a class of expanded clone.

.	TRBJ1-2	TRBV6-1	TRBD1	CASLFGQGSNYGYTF	TGTGCCAGCCTATTCGGACAGGGCTCTAACTATGGCTACACCTTC
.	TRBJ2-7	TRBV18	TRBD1	CASSLDRDRFYEQYF	TGTGCCAGCTCACTCGACCGGGACAGATTCTACGAGCAGTACTTC
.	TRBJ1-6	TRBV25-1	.	CASRVYGSYNSPLHF	TGTGCCAGCCGGGTCTATGGGTCCTATAATTCACCCCTCCACTTT
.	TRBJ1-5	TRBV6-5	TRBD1	CASSLGQGAQHQPQHF	TGTGCCAGCAGTTTGGGACAGGGAGCTCAGCATCAGCCCCAGCATTTT
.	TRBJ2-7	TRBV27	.	CASSFPGYEQYF	TGTGCCAGCAGTTTTCCGGGTTACGAGCAGTACTTC
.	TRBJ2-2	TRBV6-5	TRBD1	CASSSLGQGNTGELFF	TGTGCCAGCAGTTCCTTAGGACAGGGGAACACCGGGGAGCTGTTTTTT
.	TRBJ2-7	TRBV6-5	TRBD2	CASSSTWGGYEQYF	TGTGCCAGCAGTTCCACCTGGGGGGGGTACGAGCAGTACTTC
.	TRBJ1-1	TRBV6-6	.	CASSYSAGLNTEAFF	TGTGCCAGCAGTTACTCTGCGGGTTTGAACACTGAAGCTTTCTTT
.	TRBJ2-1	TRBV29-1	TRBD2	CSSGRTNNEQFF	TGCAGCAGCGGGAGGACCAACAATGAGCAGTTCTTC
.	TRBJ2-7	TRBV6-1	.	CAVGGGYEQYF	TGTGCGGTGGGTGGCGGGTACGAGCAGTACTTC
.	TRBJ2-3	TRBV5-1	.	CASSLPSAASTDTQYF	TGCGCCAGCAGCCTCCCTTCAGCGGCTAGCACAGATACGCAGTATTTT
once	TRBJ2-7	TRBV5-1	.	CASTKGGYEQYF	TGCGCCAGCACAAAAGGAGGCTACGAGCAGTACTTC
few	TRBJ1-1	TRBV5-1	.	CASSLRFQRTDRLNTEAFF	TGCGCCAGCAGCTTGAGGTTTCAAAGGACCGACAGGCTGAACACTGAAGCTTTCTTT
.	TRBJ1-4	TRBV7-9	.	CASSLGQSNEKLFF	TGTGCCAGCAGCTTAGGACAGAGTAATGAAAAACTGTTTTTT
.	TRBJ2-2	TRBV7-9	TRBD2	CASSLGTSDNTGELFF	TGTGCCAGCAGCTTAGGGACTAGCGATAACACCGGGGAGCTGTTTTTT
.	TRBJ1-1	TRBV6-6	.	CASSGTVNTEAFF	TGTGCCAGCAGTGGGACTGTGAACACTGAAGCTTTCTTT
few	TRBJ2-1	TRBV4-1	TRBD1	CASSQNAGTGVYNEQFF	TGCGCCAGCAGCCAAAACGCCGGGACAGGGGTCTACAATGAGCAGTTCTTC
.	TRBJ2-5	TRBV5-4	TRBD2	CASSISGGGETQYF	TGTGCCAGCAGCATTAGCGGGGGAGGGGAGACCCAGTACTTC
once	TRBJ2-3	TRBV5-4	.	CASSEAASSTDTQYF	TGTGCCAGCAGTGAGGCGGCCTCTAGCACAGATACGCAGTATTTT
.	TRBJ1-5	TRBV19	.	CASSIGHRLNQPQHF	TGTGCCAGTAGTATAGGGCACCGCCTCAATCAGCCCCAGCATTTT
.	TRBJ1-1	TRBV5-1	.	CASSLTRGNTEAFF	TGCGCCAGCAGCTTGACCAGGGGGAACACTGAAGCTTTCTTT
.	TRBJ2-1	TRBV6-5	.	CASSYSRVYNEQFF	TGTGCCAGCAGTTACTCGCGCGTTTACAATGAGCAGTTCTTC
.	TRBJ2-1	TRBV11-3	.	CASSLPGYNEQFF	TGTGCCAGCAGCTTACCAGGCTACAATGAGCAGTTCTTC
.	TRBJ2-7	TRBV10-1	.	CASSHVGSTLAGGEQYF	TGCGCCAGCAGTCATGTTGGCTCCACCCTTGCTGGGGGGGAGCAGTACTTC
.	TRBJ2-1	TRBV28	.	CASCEGESSYNEQFF	TGTGCCAGCTGCGAGGGTGAAAGCTCCTACAATGAGCAGTTCTTC
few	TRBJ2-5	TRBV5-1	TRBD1	CASSPLDRDSGGTQYF	TGCGCCAGCAGCCCACTAGATCGGGACAGCGGAGGGACCCAGTACTTC
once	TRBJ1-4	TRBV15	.	CATSRGGVNEKLFF	TGTGCCACCAGCAGAGGGGGGGTTAATGAAAAACTGTTTTTT
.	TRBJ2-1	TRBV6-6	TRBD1	CASSYSGGDRGQFF	TGTGCCAGCAGTTACTCGGGGGGGGACAGGGGGCAGTTCTTC
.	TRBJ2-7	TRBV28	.	CASSLQGGVYEQYF	TGTGCCAGCAGTCTCCAAGGCGGGGTCTACGAGCAGTACTTC
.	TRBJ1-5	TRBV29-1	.	CSALEQGQPQHF	TGCAGCGCCTTAGAACAGGGACAGCCCCAGCATTTT
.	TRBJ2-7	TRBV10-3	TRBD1	CAISESKGQREQYF	TGTGCCATCAGTGAGTCGAAGGGACAGCGCGAGCAGTACTTC
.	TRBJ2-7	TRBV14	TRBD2	CASSQIPGLGGYEQYF	TGTGCCAGCAGCCAAATCCCGGGACTAGGTGGATACGAGCAGTACTTC
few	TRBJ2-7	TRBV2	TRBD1	CARSIDRDRYEQYF	TGTGCCAGAAGTATCGACAGGGACAGGTACGAGCAGTACTTC
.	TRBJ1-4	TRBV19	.	CASRNRTPGHATNEKLFF	TGTGCCAGTAGGAACAGGACCCCAGGACATGCAACTAATGAAAAACTGTTTTTT
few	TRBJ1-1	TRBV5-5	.	CASSLETGRRVAFF	TGTGCCAGCAGCTTGGAGACAGGCCGCAGGGTAGCTTTCTTT
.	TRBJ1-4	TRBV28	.	CASSPFGANEKLFF	TGTGCCAGCAGTCCCTTCGGAGCTAATGAAAAACTGTTTTTT